A single T cell receptor (beta chain) is shown here with its context. Profiled with immunoSEQ multiplex PCR; TCRdb holds only in-frame clones, not every one. This table has tens of thousands of clones, nearly 99% appearing once. The CDR3 runs 11 residues. Germline V gene data show CDR1 as MNHEY and CDR2 as SMNVEV (reference sequence). V was trimmed by 2 bases and J by 11 bases, leaving 9 bases between them. This record comes from a study of technical replicates of blood from a few donors. The material sequenced was T cells isolated from PBMCs. The TCR comes from a human donor in good health. This chain uses TRBV27 with TRBJ1-1; possible D gene TRBD1, 5 bases. The CDR3 is CASSLNHRAFF. DNA for the CDR3: TGTGCCAGCAGTTTAAATCACAGGGCTTTCTTT.